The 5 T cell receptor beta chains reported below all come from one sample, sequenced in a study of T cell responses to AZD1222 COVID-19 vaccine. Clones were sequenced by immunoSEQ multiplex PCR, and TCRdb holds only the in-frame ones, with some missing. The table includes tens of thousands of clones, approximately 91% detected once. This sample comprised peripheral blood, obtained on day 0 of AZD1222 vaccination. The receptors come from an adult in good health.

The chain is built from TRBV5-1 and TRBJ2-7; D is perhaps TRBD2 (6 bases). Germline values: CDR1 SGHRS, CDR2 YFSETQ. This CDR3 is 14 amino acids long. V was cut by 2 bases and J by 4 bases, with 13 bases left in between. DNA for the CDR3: TGCGCCAGCAGCTTAGGAGGGGCCTTATACGAGCAGTACTTC. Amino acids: CASSLGGALYEQYF.

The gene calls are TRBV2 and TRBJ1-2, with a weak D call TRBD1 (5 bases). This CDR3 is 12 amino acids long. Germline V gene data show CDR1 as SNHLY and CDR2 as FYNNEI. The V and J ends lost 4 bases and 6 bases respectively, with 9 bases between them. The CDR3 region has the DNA TGTGCCAGCAGTGCCCAGGGCCATGGCTACACCTTC. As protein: CASSAQGHGYTF.

The CDR3 region is CASSRGLAPDEQYF. In DNA form, the CDR3 reads TGTGCCAGCAGCCGGGGACTAGCCCCCGACGAGCAGTACTTC. V is TRBV5-4 and J is TRBJ2-7; 9 bases line up with TRBD2. Germline values: CDR1 SGHNT, CDR2 YYREEE (reference sequence). Trimming cost V 4 bases and J 5 bases; bases outside gene matches: 7. This CDR3 has 14 amino acids.

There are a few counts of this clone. CDR3 residues: CASSYGQADTEAFF. The CDR3 DNA follows: TGCGCCAGCAGCTACGGACAGGCCGACACTGAAGCTTTCTTT. The genes are TRBV4-1 and TRBJ1-1, with 7 positions matching TRBD1. CDR1 and CDR2 from the germline V gene are MGHRA and YSYEKL. V shed 5 bases and J 3 bases; nucleotides not matched to a gene: 6. The CDR3 is made up of 14 amino acids.

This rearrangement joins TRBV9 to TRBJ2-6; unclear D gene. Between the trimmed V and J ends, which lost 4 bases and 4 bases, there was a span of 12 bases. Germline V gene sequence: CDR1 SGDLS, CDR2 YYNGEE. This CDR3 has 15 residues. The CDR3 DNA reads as TGTGCCAGCAGCCCAAGAGTTACCGGGGCCAACGTCCTGACTTTC. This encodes CASSPRVTGANVLTF.